The TCR beta chain described here comes from a study of T cells after yellow fever vaccination. A single record per CDR3 protein comes from TCRdb applying MiXCR to the 5' RACE reads. Of about 180,000 distinct CDR3 sequences listed, approximately 6.2% are singletons. Ten or more counts support this clonotype. This CDR3 contains 14 residues. The junction had 9 bases not matched to a gene; V was cut back by 7 bases and J by 5 bases. Germline CDR1 and CDR2: MNHEY and SMNVEV (reference sequence). This sequence was found in a man aged 18 to 35 who received the YFV17D yellow fever vaccine. This chain joins TRBV27 and TRBJ1-1; TRBD1 aligns across 8 bases. This specimen consisted of CD4+ T cells sorted from PBMCs, obtained on the day of the first yellow fever vaccination. In nucleotides, the CDR3 is TGTGCCAGCAATATCAGGGGGCGACGTACTGAAGCTTTCTTT. Its protein product is CASNIRGRRTEAFF.